This T cell receptor (beta chain) was captured by sequencing in a study of cytomegalovirus exposure and HLA in healthy donors (dated by TCRdb to the late 2010s). Background on the whole study: An earlier analysis of approximately 640 of the donors reported 250 to 350 Gb of sequence data and 117 million unique TCR beta sequences from 190 million or so T cells. High-throughput TCR immunosequencing, statistical association of individual TCRs with disease status, and machine learning were combined to predict cytomegalovirus infection status. The number of donors typed differed by locus, with roughly 620-640 for A, B, C, DRB1 and DQB1, over 500 for DQA1, over 600 for DPA1, and over 400 for DPB1. The T cell repertoires of 666 subjects were profiled by immunosequencing and related to cytomegalovirus serostatus. All discovery cohort repertoires had been generated on a single sequencing platform. A few DR-DQ haplotypes were treated as single units for association and clustering because of strong linkage in the cohort. The aim of the study was to test whether cataloging public T cell receptors could identify signatures of past pathogen exposure. To decide whether each TCR beta V gene segment behaved as functional or pseudogenic, an earlier analysis of some 580 of the donors relied on high-throughput TCR beta sequencing. A separate validation cohort of about 110 different subjects was used in addition to the approximately 670-subject first cohort. HLA typing included class I and class II loci at four-digit resolution. A later genetic analysis took genome-wide SNP genotypes for about 55% of the 666 donors and used that subset as a discovery cohort. In a later analysis, previously published TCR beta repertoires from 550 to 750 donors were re-analyzed and high-resolution HLA genotyping was added so that TCR occurrence patterns could be studied. In the later analysis, no new phenotypic data were used to find candidate immune exposures; instead, reliance was placed on TCR beta sequences and their occurrence across donors. An early release that covered fewer than 750 HLA-typed donors contained approximately 300 gigabases of sequencing data and about 84 million unique TCR sequences. Across 300 to 400 genotyped donors of the cohort, an average of about 240,000 unique TCR beta nucleotide sequences per donor were sequenced, and roughly 18% of those sequences were non-productive. Of the approximately 400 genotyped donors, roughly 76% were placed in the genetic ancestry cluster associated with self-reported Caucasian donors. Donor age, sex, ethnicity and CMV serostatus were compiled alongside the repertoire data.

Comment on this clone: The antigen it binds to is not known. No base-level quality is on record; no much larger clone is a single base apart.

The cohort comprised around 690 healthy bone marrow donors. At the time of sampling, all cohort members were nominally healthy, though unrecorded immune exposures were likely present. The donor was CMV seropositive and belonged to the group of about 290 seropositive cohort members. A peripheral blood sample was collected from each donor, and TCR beta sequencing was performed on peripheral blood mononuclear cells. Genomic DNA extraction from the blood cell samples was performed with the Qiagen DNeasy Blood Extraction Kit. At the junction V is shortened by 0 bases and J by 7 bases; bases outside the gene matches: 8. Reading the germline V gene gives CDR1 MGHRA and CDR2 YSYEKL. The CDR3 has 16 amino acids, counting the end cysteine and phenylalanine. Kept here is only the CDR3 DNA, which spans 48 bases and is read in frame from base 1. Library generation was performed with the immunoSEQ multiplex PCR assay. The multiplex PCR relied on a mix of 60 forward primers for TCR Vbeta segments and 13 reverse primers for TCR Jbeta segments. The CDR3 region of rearranged TCR beta genes was amplified from genomic DNA by a multiplex PCR assay. On the Illumina HiSeq System, the amplified TCR beta libraries were sequenced as 87-base-pair reads. The paper's processing steps were these. A later analysis counted approximately 84 million unique TCR beta chains across the 690 or so repertoires, and about 10 million of these chains were shared by at least two donors. To remove PCR and sequencing errors, raw reads were error-corrected and collapsed into unique sequences using a nearest-neighbor algorithm that merged closely related sequences. Alignment of CDR3 sequences to IMGT reference sequences was used to assign V, D and J gene segments. For a sequence to be retained, at least a six-nucleotide match to both a V gene segment and a J gene segment was required. A rearrangement was called productive if the CDR3 had no stop codons and remained in frame with V and J, and every other rearrangement was called non-productive. Following IMGT convention, CDR3 was defined as the stretch from the second conserved V-encoded cysteine to the conserved J-encoded phenylalanine. The earlier analysis of some 550 of the donors excluded any sequence lacking an unambiguous match to a single V gene segment. An earlier analysis of several hundred of the donors classified V segments as functional when productive rearrangements were above 56.7% and as segregating when the standard deviation between donors was above 5%. A statistical classification framework was built to diagnose cytomegalovirus status from the catalog of TCR beta chain sequences. In a later analysis, TCR nucleotide sequences were compared against IMGT/GENE-DB human TR gene sequences so that V and J genes could be assigned. Using the TCRdist pipeline, a later analysis assigned CDR3 sequences along with most-parsimonious VDJ recombination scenarios. In a later analysis, each TCR beta chain was defined by its CDR3 amino acid sequence together with its V-gene family, and reads lacking a unique V-gene family were excluded. In a later analysis, around 650 highly shared, low-generation-probability nucleotide sequences were removed to address suspected cross-contamination and a sequencing artifact. In a later analysis, a clonal expansion index for each public chain was calculated from normalized within-repertoire ranks of inferred template counts. In a later analysis, generation probabilities were computed with a VDJ recombination model fitted to out-of-frame rearrangements, and the resulting probabilities were checked against IGoR. Hypergeometric tests were used in a later analysis to score TCR-TCR, TCR-HLA and TCR-CMV co-occurrence, with a repertoire-size bias correction applied to the TCR pairs. In a later analysis, false discovery rates were estimated by permuting HLA or CMV assignments 20 times. In a later analysis, co-occurring TCRs were grouped using DBSCAN, and TCRdist sequence similarity was added for clustering within HLA-allele-positive subsets. Repertoires with fewer than 30,000 or more than 120,000 public chains, plus five repertoires with anomalous nucleotide sharing, were excluded from co-occurrence clustering. The immuneACCESS repertoire file appears here via TCRdb, limited to in-frame rearrangements. These files lack a portion of the clones; in checked studies, under half of the deficit traces to unresolved V genes, and the cause of the others is not known. V, J and clone size are those of that table, while D and trimming were read from the DNA. The sample table records more than 200,000 clones; roughly 80% of these occur just once. The ten largest account for approximately 6.5% of the sample.

General findings and caveats noted by the study authors: In a later genetic analysis, a missense DCLRE1C variant was associated with V-gene and J-gene trimming of TCR beta chains, and the association was replicated in an independent cohort. This cohort had only TCR beta chains sequenced, and the lack of alpha or paired-chain data limited which features could be detected. The earlier analysis of about 600 of the donors excluded some 15 rarely observed V segments, including chromosome 9 orphons, because counts were too low. When HLA alleles, especially DR and DQ, strongly co-occurred, TCR associations were difficult to assign to individual alleles. The authors suggested that the approach could potentially be extended to other disease states and immunological phenotypes. The only immune exposure information available for the cohort was CMV serostatus. Compared with the roughly 700-donor mean, donors in an Asian-associated ancestry cluster had fewer N-insertions in productive TCRs, according to a later genetic analysis. The 87-base-pair reads could not distinguish some IMGT-functional V segments, including TRBV6-2 and TRBV6-3, so those segments were excluded. A few of the identified cytomegalovirus-associated TCR beta chains were confirmed in vitro to be specific for cytomegalovirus antigens. Sequencing depth was assumed to be roughly uniform across donors in the presence/absence analyses, though that assumption may not hold. In a later analysis, HLA-associated TCR beta chains were found to be more clonally expanded and to have lower generation probabilities than equally common non-associated chains. A further reported finding was that TCR beta sequences accurately predicted the HLA-A and HLA-B alleles for most subjects in the first cohort. Broadly in line with IMGT annotations, most TCR beta V segments showed up in productive rearrangements about 90% or about 30% of the time in an earlier analysis of roughly 590 of the donors. In a later analysis, TCR association rates were found to vary across HLA loci, with the most associated TCRs seen for DRB1 alleles and the fewest for HLA-C alleles. Most CMV-associated TCR beta chains appeared to be HLA-restricted in a later analysis, and the HLA associations seemed to be driven largely by CMV exposure. While some public TCRs were present in many individuals, most TCR sequences turned up only very rarely across donors. In both the original and validation cohorts, the classifier was reported to diagnose cytomegalovirus status with high specificity and sensitivity. Because some donors lacked HLA typing at each locus, the association tests relied only on the typed subset. In a later analysis, about 17,000 TCR beta sequences were associated with specific HLA alleles at a false discovery rate of 0.05. A cluster of highly shared sequence variants was judged likely to be a technical artifact of the sequencing pipeline. Correlated functional status among segregating V segments might reflect linkage disequilibrium, but an unknown experimental factor could not be ruled out. A total of some 180 TCR beta chains were listed by the study as associated with cytomegalovirus. A later analysis reported that several top co-occurrence clusters appeared linked to parvovirus B19, influenza, CMV and Epstein-Barr virus.

The rearranged chain carries TRBV4-1 and TRBJ2-1; a stretch of 8 junction bases matches TRBD2. Sequenced sample: PBMCs. The sequence came from a man aged 40-49 years in good health and CMV-seropositive. The CDR3 in this case is CASSQERIAGKNEQFF. The nucleotide sequence is TGCGCCAGCAGCCAAGAAAGAATAGCGGGAAAAAATGAGCAGTTCTTC.